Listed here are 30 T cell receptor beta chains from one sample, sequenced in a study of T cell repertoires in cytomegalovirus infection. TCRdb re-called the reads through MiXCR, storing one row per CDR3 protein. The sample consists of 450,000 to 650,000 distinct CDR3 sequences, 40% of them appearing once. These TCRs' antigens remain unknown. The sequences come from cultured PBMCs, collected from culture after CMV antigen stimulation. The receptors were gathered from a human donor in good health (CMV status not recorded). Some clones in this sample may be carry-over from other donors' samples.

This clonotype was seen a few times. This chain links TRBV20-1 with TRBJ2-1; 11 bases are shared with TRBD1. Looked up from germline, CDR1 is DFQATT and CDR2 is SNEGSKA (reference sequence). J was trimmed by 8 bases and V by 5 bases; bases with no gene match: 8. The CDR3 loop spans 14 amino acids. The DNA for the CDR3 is TGCAGTGCTCCGACCGGGACAGGGGGGCATGAGCAGTTCTTC. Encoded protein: CSAPTGTGGHEQFF.

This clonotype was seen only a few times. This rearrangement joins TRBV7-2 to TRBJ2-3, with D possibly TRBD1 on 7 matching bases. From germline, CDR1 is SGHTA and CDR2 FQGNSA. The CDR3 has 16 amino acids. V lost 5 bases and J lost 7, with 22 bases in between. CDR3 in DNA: TGTGCCAGCAGCACCAACCTAGGAGGGGGCCTGAATACGCAGTATTTT. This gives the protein CASSTNLGGGLNTQYF.

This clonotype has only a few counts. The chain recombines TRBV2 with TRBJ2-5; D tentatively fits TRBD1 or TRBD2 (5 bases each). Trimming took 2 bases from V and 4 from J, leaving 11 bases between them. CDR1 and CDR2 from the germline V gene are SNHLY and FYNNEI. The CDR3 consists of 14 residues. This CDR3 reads CASSERPGTETQYF. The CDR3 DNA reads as TGTGCCAGCAGTGAAAGGCCGGGGACAGAGACCCAGTACTTC.

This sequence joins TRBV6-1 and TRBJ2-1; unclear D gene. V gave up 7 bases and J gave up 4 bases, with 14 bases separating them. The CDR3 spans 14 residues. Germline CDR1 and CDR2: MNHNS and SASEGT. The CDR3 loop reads CASTASVGYNEQFF. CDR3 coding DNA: TGTGCCAGCACCGCCTCGGTCGGGTACAATGAGCAGTTCTTC.

The CDR3 DNA reads as TGTGCCAGCAGCAGGGGACGGCTGTTAAGTCTCACCTTC. Protein: CASSRGRLLSLTF. The V call is TRBV7-2, the J call TRBJ1-2, with D maybe TRBD1 (5 bases). V shed 5 bases and J shed 13 bases, with 20 bases lying between them. CDR3 length: 13 residues. Germline-derived CDR1 and CDR2 are SGHTA and FQGNSA.

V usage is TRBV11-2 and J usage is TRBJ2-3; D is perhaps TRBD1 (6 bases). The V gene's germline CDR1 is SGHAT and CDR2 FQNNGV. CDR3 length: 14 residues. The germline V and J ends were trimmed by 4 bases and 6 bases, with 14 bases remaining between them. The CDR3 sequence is CASSSDRWGDTQYF. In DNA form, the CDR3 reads TGTGCCAGCAGCTCTGACAGGTGGGGGGATACGCAGTATTTT.

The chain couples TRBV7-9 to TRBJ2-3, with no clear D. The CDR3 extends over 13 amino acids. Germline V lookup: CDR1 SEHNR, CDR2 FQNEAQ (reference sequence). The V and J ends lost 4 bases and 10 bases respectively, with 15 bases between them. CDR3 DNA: TGTGCCAGCAGCTCGCAAGGTGGGATCCCGCAGTATTTT. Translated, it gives CASSSQGGIPQYF.

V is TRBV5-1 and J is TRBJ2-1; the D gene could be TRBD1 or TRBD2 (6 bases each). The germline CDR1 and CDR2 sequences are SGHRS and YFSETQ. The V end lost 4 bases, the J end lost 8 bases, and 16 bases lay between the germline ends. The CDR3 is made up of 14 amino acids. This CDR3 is CASSRRGGRDEQFF. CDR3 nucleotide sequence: TGCGCCAGCAGCCGAAGAGGGGGGCGAGATGAGCAGTTCTTC.

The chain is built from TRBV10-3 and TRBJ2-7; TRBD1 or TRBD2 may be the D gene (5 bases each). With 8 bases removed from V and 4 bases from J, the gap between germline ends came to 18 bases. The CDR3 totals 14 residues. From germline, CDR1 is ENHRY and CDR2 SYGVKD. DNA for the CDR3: TGTGCCATCCGGTCCGGGACGGAACATTACGAGCAGTACTTC. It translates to CAIRSGTEHYEQYF.

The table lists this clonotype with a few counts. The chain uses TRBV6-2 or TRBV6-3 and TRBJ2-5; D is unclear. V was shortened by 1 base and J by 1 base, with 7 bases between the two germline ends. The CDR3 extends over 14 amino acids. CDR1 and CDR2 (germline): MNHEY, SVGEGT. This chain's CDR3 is CASSYWSSQETQYF. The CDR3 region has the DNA TGTGCCAGCAGTTACTGGAGCAGCCAAGAGACCCAGTACTTC.

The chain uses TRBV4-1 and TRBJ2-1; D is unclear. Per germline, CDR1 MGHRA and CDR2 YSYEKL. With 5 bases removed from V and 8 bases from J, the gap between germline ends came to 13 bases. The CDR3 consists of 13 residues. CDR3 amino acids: CASSFIEMDEQFF. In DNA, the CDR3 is TGCGCCAGCAGCTTTATAGAAATGGATGAGCAGTTCTTC.

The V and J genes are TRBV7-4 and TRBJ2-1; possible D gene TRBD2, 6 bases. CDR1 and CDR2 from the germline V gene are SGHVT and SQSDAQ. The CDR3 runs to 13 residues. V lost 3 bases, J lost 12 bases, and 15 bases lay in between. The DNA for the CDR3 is TGTGCCAGCAGCTTGGAGGCCGGAGGGATGCAGTTCTTC. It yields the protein CASSLEAGGMQFF. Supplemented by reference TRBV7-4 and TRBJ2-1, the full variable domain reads GAGVSQSPRYKVAKRGRDVALRCDSISGHVTLYWYRQTLGQGSEVLTYSQSDAQRDKSGRPSGRFSAERPERSVSTLKIQRTEQGDSAVYLCASSLEAGGMQFFGPGTRLTVL.

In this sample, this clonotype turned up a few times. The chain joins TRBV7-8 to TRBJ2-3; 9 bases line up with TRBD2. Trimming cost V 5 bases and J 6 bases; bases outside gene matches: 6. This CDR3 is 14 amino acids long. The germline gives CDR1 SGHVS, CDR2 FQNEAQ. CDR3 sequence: CASSRGTSFDTQYF. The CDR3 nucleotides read TGTGCCAGCAGCCGCGGGACTAGCTTTGATACGCAGTATTTT.

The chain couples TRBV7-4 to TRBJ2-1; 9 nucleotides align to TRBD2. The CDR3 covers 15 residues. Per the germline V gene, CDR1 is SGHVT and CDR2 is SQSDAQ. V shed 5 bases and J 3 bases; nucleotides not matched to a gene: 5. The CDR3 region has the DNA TGTGCCAGCAGCCCTAGCGGGATCCTCTACAATGAGCAGTTCTTC. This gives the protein CASSPSGILYNEQFF.

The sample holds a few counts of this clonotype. The CDR3: CAISESTFLSGGTDTQYF. The CDR3 DNA is TGTGCCATCAGTGAGTCGACTTTTCTTTCCGGGGGCACAGATACGCAGTATTTT. The rearrangement joins TRBV10-3 to TRBJ2-3, with a tentative D call TRBD2 (5 bases). The V end was cut by 0 bases, the J end by 1 base, with 17 bases between. CDR1 ENHRY and CDR2 SYGVKD come from the germline V gene. The CDR3 totals 18 residues.

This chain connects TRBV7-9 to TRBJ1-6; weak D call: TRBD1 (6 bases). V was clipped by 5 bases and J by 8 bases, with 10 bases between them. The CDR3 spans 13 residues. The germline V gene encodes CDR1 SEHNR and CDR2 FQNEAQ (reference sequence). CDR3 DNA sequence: TGTGCCAGCAGCCCAGCAGGGGATTCACCCCTCCACTTT. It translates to CASSPAGDSPLHF.

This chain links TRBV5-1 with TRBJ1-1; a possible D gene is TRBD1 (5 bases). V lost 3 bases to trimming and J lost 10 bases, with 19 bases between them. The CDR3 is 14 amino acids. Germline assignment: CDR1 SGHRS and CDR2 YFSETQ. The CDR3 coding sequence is TGCGCCAGCAGCTCCCTTCGGGGCCTCGAACGAGCTTTCTTT. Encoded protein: CASSSLRGLERAFF.

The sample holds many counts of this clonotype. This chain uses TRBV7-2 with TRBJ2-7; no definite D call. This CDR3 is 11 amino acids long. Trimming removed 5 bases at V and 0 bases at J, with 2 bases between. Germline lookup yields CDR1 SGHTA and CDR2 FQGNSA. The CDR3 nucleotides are TGTGCCAGCAGCCCCTCCTACGAGCAGTACTTC. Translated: CASSPSYEQYF.

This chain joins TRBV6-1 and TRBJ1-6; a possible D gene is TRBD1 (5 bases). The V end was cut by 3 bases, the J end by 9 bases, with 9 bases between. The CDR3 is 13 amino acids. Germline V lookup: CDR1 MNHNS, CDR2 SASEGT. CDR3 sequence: CASSDKGISPLHF. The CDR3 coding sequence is TGTGCCAGCAGTGATAAGGGGATTTCACCCCTCCACTTT.

CDR3 protein: CASKRGGVSNQPQHF. The CDR3 DNA reads TGTGCCAGCAAGCGAGGGGGGGTTAGCAATCAGCCCCAGCATTTT. The chain carries TRBV6-2 or TRBV6-3 and TRBJ1-5; perhaps TRBD1 as D (6 bases). Germline lookup yields CDR1 MNHEY and CDR2 SVGEGT. The CDR3 is 15 amino acids. The V gene lost 7 bases and the J gene lost 0 bases, with 13 bases spanning the gap.

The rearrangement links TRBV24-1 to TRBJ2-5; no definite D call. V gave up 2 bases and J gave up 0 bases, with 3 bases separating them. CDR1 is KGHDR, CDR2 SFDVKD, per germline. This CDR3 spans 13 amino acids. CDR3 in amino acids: CATSDSHQETQYF. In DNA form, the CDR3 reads TGTGCCACCAGTGATTCTCACCAAGAGACCCAGTACTTC.

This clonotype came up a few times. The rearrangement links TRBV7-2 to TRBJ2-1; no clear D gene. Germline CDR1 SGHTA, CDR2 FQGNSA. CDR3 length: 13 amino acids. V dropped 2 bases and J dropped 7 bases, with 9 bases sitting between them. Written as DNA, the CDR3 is TGTGCCAGCAGCTTATACCGAAGGAATGAGCAGTTCTTC. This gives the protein CASSLYRRNEQFF. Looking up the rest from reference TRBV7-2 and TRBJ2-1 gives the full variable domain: GAGVSQSPSNKVTEKGKDVELRCDPISGHTALYWYRQSLGQGLEFLIYFQGNSAPDKSGLPSDRFSAERTGGSVSTLTIQRTQQEDSAVYLCASSLYRRNEQFFGPGTRLTVL.

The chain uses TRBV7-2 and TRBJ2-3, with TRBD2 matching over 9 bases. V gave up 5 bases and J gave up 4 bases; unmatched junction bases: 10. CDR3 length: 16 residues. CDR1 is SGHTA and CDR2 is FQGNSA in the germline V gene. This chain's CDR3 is CASSPRGLAGADTQYF. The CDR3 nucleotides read TGTGCCAGCAGCCCCCGGGGTTTAGCGGGAGCAGATACGCAGTATTTT.

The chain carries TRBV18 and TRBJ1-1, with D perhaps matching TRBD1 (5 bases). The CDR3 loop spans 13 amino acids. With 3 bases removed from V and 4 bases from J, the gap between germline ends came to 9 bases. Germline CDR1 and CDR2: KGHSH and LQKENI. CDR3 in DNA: TGTGCCAGCTCACCCGGGACCCTCACTGAAGCTTTCTTT. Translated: CASSPGTLTEAFF.

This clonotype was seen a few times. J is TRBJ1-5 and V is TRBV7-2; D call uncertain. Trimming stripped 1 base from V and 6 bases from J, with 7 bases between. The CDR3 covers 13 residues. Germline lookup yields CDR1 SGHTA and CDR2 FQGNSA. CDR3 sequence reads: CASSLEVSQPQHF. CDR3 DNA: TGTGCCAGCAGCTTAGAAGTGAGTCAGCCCCAGCATTTT.

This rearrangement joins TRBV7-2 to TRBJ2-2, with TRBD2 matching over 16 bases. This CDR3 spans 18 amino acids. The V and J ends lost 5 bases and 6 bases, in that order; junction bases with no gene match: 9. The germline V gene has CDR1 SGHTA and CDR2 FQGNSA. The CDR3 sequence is CASSSPPGTSGRAGELFF. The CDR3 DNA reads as TGTGCCAGCAGCAGCCCCCCGGGGACTAGCGGGAGGGCCGGGGAGCTGTTTTTT.

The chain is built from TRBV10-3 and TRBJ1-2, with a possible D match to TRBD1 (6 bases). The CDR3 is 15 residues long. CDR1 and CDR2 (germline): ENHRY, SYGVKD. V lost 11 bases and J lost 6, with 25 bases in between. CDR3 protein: CAASGRGFSSDGYTF. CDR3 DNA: TGTGCCGCTAGTGGTAGGGGGTTTTCTTCTGATGGCTACACCTTC.

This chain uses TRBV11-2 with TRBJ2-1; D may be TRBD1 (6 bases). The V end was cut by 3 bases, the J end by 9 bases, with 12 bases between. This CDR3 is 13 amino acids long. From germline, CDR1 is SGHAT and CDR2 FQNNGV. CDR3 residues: CASSLNRVPEQFF. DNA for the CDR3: TGTGCCAGCAGCTTGAACAGGGTGCCTGAGCAGTTCTTC.

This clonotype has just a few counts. DNA for the CDR3: TGTGCCAGCAGCTTATGGGGACAGGGAAACGGAGCTTTCTTT. Amino acids: CASSLWGQGNGAFF. The rearrangement uses TRBV7-2 and TRBJ1-1; 9 bases are a match to TRBD1. V was clipped by 2 bases and J by 10 bases; unmatched bases: 8. Germline lookup yields CDR1 SGHTA and CDR2 FQGNSA. The CDR3 totals 14 residues.

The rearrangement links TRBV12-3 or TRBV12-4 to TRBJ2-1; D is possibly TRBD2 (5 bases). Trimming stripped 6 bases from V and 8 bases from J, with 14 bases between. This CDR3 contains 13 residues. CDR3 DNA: TGTGCCAGCAGGAGGGATCTAGGTGATGAGCAGTTCTTC. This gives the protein CASRRDLGDEQFF.